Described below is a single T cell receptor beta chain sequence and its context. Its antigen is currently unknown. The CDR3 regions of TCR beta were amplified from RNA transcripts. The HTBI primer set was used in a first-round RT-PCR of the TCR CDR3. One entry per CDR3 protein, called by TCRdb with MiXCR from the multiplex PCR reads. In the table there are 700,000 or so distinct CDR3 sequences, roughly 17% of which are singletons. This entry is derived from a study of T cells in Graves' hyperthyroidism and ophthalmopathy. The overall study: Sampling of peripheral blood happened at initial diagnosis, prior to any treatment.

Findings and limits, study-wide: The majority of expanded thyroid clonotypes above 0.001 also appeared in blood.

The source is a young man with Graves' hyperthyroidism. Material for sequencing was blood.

The CDR3 nucleotides are TGCGCCAGCGAGGCCGGGACACGACACACAGATACGCAGTATTTT. Protein: CASEAGTRHTDTQYF. The chain combines TRBV5-1 with TRBJ2-3, with D tentatively TRBD1 (6 bases). CDR1 and CDR2 from the germline V gene are SGHRS and YFSETQ. Between the trimmed V and J ends, which lost 7 bases and 2 bases, there was a span of 17 bases. This CDR3 is 15 amino acids long.